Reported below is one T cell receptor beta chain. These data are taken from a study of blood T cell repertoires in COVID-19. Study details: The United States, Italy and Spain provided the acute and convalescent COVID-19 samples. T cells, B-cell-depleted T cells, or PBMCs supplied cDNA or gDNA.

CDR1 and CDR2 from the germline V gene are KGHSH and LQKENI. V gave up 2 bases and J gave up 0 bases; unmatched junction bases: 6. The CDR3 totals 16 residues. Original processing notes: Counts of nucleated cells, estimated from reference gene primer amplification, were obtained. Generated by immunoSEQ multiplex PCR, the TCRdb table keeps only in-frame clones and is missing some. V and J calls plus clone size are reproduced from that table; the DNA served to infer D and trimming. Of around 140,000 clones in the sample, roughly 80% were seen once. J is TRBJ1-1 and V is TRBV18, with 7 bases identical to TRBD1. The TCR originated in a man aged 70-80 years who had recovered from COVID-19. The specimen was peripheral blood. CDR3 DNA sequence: TGTGCCAGCTCACCAGCGCCAGGGGGAATGAACACTGAAGCTTTCTTT. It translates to CASSPAPGGMNTEAFF.